The entry that follows covers one T cell receptor (beta chain) sequence. V was pared by 0 bases and J by 8 bases, with 7 bases of the junction left unmatched. CDR3 length equals 15 residues. The V gene's germline CDR1 is LNHDA and CDR2 SQIVND (reference sequence). This entry comes from a study of T cell repertoires in ileal Crohn's disease. Here immunoSEQ multiplex PCR was the method, and the copy in TCRdb shows in-frame clones only, minus some. Of around 13,000 clones listed, around 80% were seen once; the top ten hold almost 6.5%. Adults with ileal or ileocolonic Crohn's disease and an indication for resection were eligible.

Sequenced input: ileal tissue. The chain combines TRBV19 with TRBJ1-2, with 9 bases matching TRBD1. This clonotype originated in an adult with Crohn's disease. The DNA of the CDR3 is TGTGCCAGTAGTATAGATACAGGGGGCGCGAGCGGCTACACCTTC. Protein: CASSIDTGGASGYTF.